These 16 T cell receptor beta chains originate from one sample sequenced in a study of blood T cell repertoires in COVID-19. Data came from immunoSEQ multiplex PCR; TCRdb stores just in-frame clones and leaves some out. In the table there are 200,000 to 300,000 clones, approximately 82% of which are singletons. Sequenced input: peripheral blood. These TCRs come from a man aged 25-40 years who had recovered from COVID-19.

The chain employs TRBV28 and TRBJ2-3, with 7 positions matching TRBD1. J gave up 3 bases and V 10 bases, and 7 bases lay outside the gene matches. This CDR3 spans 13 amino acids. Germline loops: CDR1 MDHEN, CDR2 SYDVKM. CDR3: CATLDRLTDTQYF. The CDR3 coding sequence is TGTGCCACCTTGGACAGGTTAACAGATACGCAGTATTTT.

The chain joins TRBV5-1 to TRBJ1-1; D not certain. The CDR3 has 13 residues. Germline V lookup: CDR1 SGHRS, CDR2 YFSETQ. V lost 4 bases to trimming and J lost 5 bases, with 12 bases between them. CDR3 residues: CASSPRVRTEAFF. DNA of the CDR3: TGCGCCAGCAGCCCGCGGGTTAGGACTGAAGCTTTCTTT.

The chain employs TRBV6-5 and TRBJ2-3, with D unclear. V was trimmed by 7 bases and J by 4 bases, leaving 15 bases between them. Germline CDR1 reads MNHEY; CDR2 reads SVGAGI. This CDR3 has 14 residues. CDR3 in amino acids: CASTNLVSSDTQYF. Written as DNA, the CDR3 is TGTGCCAGCACGAACCTAGTGTCATCAGATACGCAGTATTTT.

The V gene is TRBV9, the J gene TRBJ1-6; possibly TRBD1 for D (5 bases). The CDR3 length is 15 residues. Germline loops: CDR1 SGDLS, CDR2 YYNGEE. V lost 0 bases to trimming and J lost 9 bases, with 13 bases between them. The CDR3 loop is CASSVEGTEGSPLHF. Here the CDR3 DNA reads TGTGCCAGCAGCGTAGAAGGGACGGAGGGTTCACCCCTCCACTTT.

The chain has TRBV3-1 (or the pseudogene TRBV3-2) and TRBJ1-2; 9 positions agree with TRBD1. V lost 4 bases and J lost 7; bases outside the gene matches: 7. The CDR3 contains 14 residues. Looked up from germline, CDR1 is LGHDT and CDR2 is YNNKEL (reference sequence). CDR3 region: CASSLGDREVGYTF. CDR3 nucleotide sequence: TGTGCCAGCAGCCTGGGGGACAGGGAGGTTGGCTACACCTTC.

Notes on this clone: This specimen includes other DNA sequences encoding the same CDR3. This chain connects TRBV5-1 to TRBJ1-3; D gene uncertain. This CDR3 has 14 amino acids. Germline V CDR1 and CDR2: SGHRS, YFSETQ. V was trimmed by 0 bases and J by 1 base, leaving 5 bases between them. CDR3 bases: TGCGCCAGCAGCTTGGCGGGATCTGGAAACACCATATATTTT. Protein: CASSLAGSGNTIYF.

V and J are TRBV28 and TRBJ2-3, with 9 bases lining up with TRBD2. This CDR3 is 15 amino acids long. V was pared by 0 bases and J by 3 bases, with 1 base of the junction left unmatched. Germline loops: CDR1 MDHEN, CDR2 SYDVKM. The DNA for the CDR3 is TGTGCCAGCAGTTTATGGCTAGCGGGGACAGATACGCAGTATTTT. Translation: CASSLWLAGTDTQYF.

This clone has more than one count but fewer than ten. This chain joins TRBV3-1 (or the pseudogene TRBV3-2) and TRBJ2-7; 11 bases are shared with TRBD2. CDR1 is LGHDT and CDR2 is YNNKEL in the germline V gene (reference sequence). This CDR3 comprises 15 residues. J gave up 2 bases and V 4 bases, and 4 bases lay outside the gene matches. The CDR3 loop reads CASSLRTSGPYEQYF. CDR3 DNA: TGTGCCAGCAGCCTCCGGACTAGCGGGCCCTACGAGCAGTACTTC.

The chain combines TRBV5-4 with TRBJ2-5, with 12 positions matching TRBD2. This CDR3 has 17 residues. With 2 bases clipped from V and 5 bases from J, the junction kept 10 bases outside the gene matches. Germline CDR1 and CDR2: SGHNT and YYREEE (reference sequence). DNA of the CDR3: TGTGCCAGCAGCTTCCTCACTAGCGGGGGGACCAAGGAGACCCAGTACTTC. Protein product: CASSFLTSGGTKETQYF. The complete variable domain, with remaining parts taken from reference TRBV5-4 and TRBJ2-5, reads ETGVTQSPTHLIKTRGQQVTLRCSSQSGHNTVSWYQQALGQGPQFIFQYYREEENGRGNFPPRFSGLQFPNYSSELNVNALELDDSALYLCASSFLTSGGTKETQYFGPGTRLLVL.

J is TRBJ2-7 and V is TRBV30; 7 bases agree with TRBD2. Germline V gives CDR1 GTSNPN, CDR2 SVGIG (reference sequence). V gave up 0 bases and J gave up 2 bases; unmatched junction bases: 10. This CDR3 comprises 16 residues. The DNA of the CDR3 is TGTGCCTGGAGTGTACCGCAAGAGCGGGGCGCCTACGAGCAGTACGTC. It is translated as CAWSVPQERGAYEQYV.

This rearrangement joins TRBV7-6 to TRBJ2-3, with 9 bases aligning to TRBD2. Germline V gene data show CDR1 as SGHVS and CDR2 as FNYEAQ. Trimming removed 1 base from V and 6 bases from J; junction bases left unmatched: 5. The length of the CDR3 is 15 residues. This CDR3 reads CASSLVGTSIDTQYF. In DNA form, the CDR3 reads TGTGCCAGCAGCTTAGTGGGGACTAGCATCGATACGCAGTATTTT.

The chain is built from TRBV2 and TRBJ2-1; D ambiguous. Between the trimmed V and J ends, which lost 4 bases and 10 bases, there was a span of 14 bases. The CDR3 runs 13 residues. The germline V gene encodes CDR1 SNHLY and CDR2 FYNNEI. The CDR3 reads CASSGSQSGEQFF. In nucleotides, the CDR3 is TGTGCCAGCAGTGGGTCCCAATCCGGGGAGCAGTTCTTC.

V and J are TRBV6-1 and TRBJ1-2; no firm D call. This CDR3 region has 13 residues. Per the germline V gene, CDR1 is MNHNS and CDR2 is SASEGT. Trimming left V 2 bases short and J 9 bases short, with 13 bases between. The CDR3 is CASSEQLERRYTF. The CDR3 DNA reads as TGTGCCAGCAGTGAACAGTTGGAGAGACGCTACACCTTC.

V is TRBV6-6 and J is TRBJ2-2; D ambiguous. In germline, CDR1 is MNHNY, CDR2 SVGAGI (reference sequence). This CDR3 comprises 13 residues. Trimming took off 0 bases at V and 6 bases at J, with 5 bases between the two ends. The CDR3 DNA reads TGTGCCAGCAGTTACTCTGAGTCCGGGGAGCTGTTTTTT. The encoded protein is CASSYSESGELFF.

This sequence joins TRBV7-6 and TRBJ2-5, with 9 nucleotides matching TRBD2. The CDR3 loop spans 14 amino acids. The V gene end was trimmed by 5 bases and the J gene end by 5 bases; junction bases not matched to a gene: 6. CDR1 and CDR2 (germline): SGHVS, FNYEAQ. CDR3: CASSSSGGLETQYF. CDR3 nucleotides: TGTGCCAGCAGCAGTAGCGGGGGTTTGGAGACCCAGTACTTC.

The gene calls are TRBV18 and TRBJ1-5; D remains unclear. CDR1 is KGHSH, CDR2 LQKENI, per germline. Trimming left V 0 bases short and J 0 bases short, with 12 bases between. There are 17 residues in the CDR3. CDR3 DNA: TGTGCCAGCTCACCACCGCTTGGGCCCGATAGCAATCAGCCCCAGCATTTT. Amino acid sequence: CASSPPLGPDSNQPQHF.